A selection of T cell receptor beta chains follows, all from one sample in a study of beta chain features in type 1 diabetes. The table came from immunoSEQ multiplex PCR; TCRdb's copy has only in-frame clones and leaves some out. The sample shows hundreds of thousands of clones, roughly 16% of them seen only once. Sample: naive CD4+ T cells from blood. These receptors came from a woman in her late teens or twenties in good health. Both conserved end residues are part of each CDR3. A D gene is named only where the DNA matches it firmly. Only part of the rows carry a size: once, few, many, or a class if the clone is expanded.

>NA|few|TRBJ2-3|TRBV4-2
CASSQEAVSPDTQYF
TGTGCCAGCAGCCAAGAAGCCGTATCCCCGGATACGCAGTATTTT
>NA|few|TRBJ1-4|TRBV18
CASSPRTDEGEKLFF
TGTGCCAGCTCACCTCGGACTGATGAGGGGGAAAAACTGTTTTTT
>TRBD1|few|TRBJ2-7|TRBV7-2
CASSLMGQGLYEQYF
TGTGCCAGCAGCTTAATGGGACAGGGCCTCTACGAGCAGTACTTC
>NA|NA|TRBJ2-2|TRBV6-5
CASSRGRFTGELFF
TGTGCCAGCAGCCGAGGCCGTTTCACCGGGGAGCTGTTTTTT
>NA|NA|TRBJ1-1|TRBV11-2
CASNSPGVNTEAFF
TGTGCCAGCAACTCCCCAGGGGTGAACACTGAAGCTTTCTTT
>NA|NA|TRBJ2-3|TRBV4-3
CASSPAKIQLSDTQYF
TGCGCCAGCAGCCCAGCCAAGATCCAGCTGTCAGATACGCAGTATTTT
>NA|NA|TRBJ1-2|TRBV15
CATSSYTGFGYTF
TGTGCCACCAGCAGTTATACGGGGTTCGGCTACACCTTC
>NA|NA|TRBJ2-2|TRBV18
CASSPLVNTGELFF
TGTGCCAGCTCACCTCTTGTCAACACCGGGGAGCTGTTTTTT
>TRBD2|NA|TRBJ2-7|TRBV10-3
CATLKREGGDEQYF
TGTGCCACATTAAAACGGGAGGGCGGCGACGAGCAGTACTTC
>NA|NA|TRBJ1-5|TRBV19
CASTISGGKPQHF
TGTGCCAGTACTATAAGTGGGGGTAAGCCCCAGCATTTT
>NA|NA|TRBJ2-7|TRBV27
CASSLARSYEQYF
TGTGCCAGCAGCCTCGCCCGCTCCTACGAGCAGTACTTC
>NA|NA|TRBJ2-7|TRBV5-6
CASSLEGWGNEQYF
TGTGCCAGCAGCTTGGAAGGGTGGGGGAACGAGCAGTACTTC
>TRBD1|NA|TRBJ1-3|TRBV28
CASSFAQGVNTIYF
TGTGCCAGCAGTTTTGCACAGGGGGTGAACACCATATATTTT
>NA|NA|TRBJ1-2|TRBV7-3
CASSDSGQGYTF
TGTGCCAGCAGCGACTCAGGGCAGGGCTACACCTTC
>TRBD2|few|TRBJ2-5|TRBV5-1
CASRVGGRETQYF
TGCGCCAGCAGGGTCGGCGGGAGAGAGACCCAGTACTTC
>NA|few|TRBJ2-7|TRBV13
CASSPGGPYEQYF
TGTGCCAGCAGCCCAGGGGGGCCCTACGAGCAGTACTTC
>TRBD1|NA|TRBJ2-5|TRBV18
CASSPRQGRSLLETQYF
TGTGCCAGCTCACCTCGACAGGGACGATCGCTTTTGGAGACCCAGTACTTC
>TRBD1|few|TRBJ2-2|TRBV9
CASSYRGLGTGELFF
TGTGCCAGCAGCTACAGGGGGCTGGGCACCGGGGAGCTGTTTTTT
>NA|few|TRBJ2-5|TRBV7-2
CASSDVRDSLGETQYF
TGTGCCAGCAGCGACGTCCGGGACTCCCTGGGGGAGACCCAGTACTTC
>NA|NA|TRBJ1-6|TRBV6-6
CASTGGLNSPLHF
TGTGCCAGCACGGGGGGATTGAATTCACCCCTCCACTTT
>TRBD1|NA|TRBJ2-7|TRBV11-2
CASSSQTGTYEQYF
TGTGCCAGCAGCTCGCAGACAGGGACCTACGAGCAGTACTTC
>NA|NA|TRBJ2-3|TRBV15
CATSSGRGSTDTQYF
TGTGCCACCAGCAGTGGGAGGGGGAGCACAGATACGCAGTATTTT
>NA|few|TRBJ1-1|TRBV15
CATSSEGVLLSMNTEAFF
TGTGCCACCAGCTCAGAAGGGGTCCTACTATCCATGAACACTGAAGCTTTCTTT
>TRBD2|NA|TRBJ2-1|TRBV12-5
CASGRGEGGKFF
TGTGCTAGTGGCCGGGGGGAGGGCGGAAAGTTCTTC
>NA|few|TRBJ2-7|TRBV4-3
CASSQDTVYEQYF
TGCGCCAGCAGCCAAGATACAGTATACGAGCAGTACTTC
>NA|few|TRBJ2-5|TRBV6-5
CASTTLGGTQYF
TGTGCCAGCACCACCTTGGGAGGGACCCAGTACTTC